This T cell receptor (beta chain) derives from a study of shared clonotypes between healthy human individuals. The germline V gene encodes CDR1 MDHEN and CDR2 SYDVKM. The CDR3 runs 14 residues. V was cut by 6 bases and J by 8 bases, with 17 bases left in between. Regarding the study as a whole: Exclusively blood specimens were collected; tissue repertoires likely differ. What naive subsets generally showed was a larger estimated richness than memory subsets showed.

In the case of this clone: What it binds is not known.

TCRdb keeps only in-frame clones here, not all; method: immunoSEQ multiplex PCR. There are about 2.5 million clones in the sample; less than 95% occur only once, and approximately 0.4% lies in the top ten. This TCR derives from a young man in good health. Some clones in this sample may be carry-over from other donors' samples. The chain carries TRBV28 and TRBJ2-1; a weak D match, TRBD1 (6 bases). The sample taken for sequencing was naive CD4+ T cells from PBMCs. Subset indicated: CD45RA+ positively selected. Here the CDR3 reads CASSLADRMDEQFF. DNA for the CDR3: TGTGCCAGCAGCTTAGCAGACAGGATGGATGAGCAGTTCTTC.